A single sample is the source of the 26 T cell receptor beta chains below, sequenced in a study of T cell repertoires in cytomegalovirus infection. TCRdb independently ran MiXCR on the reads; one entry per CDR3 protein. The sample gives roughly 320,000 distinct CDR3 sequences, around 9.1% of which show up once; more than 2.5% is in the top ten. Material for sequencing was PBMCs. All receptors derive from a human donor in good health (CMV status not recorded). Some clones in this sample may be carry-over from other donors' samples.

This clonotype was found many times. The chain is built from TRBV6-2 or TRBV6-3 and TRBJ1-5, with D possibly matching TRBD1 (6 bases). The V gene lost 5 bases and the J gene lost 4 bases, with 12 bases spanning the gap. The CDR3 is 14 residues long. Germline CDR1 is MNHEY and CDR2 is SVGEGT. The CDR3 nucleotides are TGTGCCAGCAGTCAGGACAGTCCAAATCAGCCCCAGCATTTT. Its protein is CASSQDSPNQPQHF.

The chain carries TRBV12-5 and TRBJ1-5; D is possibly TRBD1 (5 bases). Germline values: CDR1 LGHNT, CDR2 FRNRAP. The V and J ends lost 1 base and 2 bases respectively, with 6 bases between them. The CDR3 contains 14 residues. The DNA for the CDR3 is TGTGCTAGTGGTTTGGCGGGGGGCAATCAGCCCCAGCATTTT. This encodes CASGLAGGNQPQHF.

The chain recombines TRBV28 with TRBJ1-1, with a possible D match to TRBD1 (5 bases). CDR3 length: 15 amino acids. V dropped 5 bases and J dropped 0 bases, with 13 bases sitting between them. The germline V gene encodes CDR1 MDHEN and CDR2 SYDVKM. The CDR3 reads CASSSQTAMNTEAFF. The DNA of the CDR3 is TGTGCCAGCAGTAGCCAGACAGCGATGAACACTGAAGCTTTCTTT.

This clonotype was seen ten or more times. The CDR3 is CASSLGGGQGANIQYF. The CDR3 nucleotides read TGTGCCAGCAGTTTAGGAGGGGGGCAGGGGGCAAACATTCAGTACTTC. The chain recombines TRBV12-3 or TRBV12-4 with TRBJ2-4; 8 bases map to TRBD1. J was trimmed by 6 bases and V by 1 base; bases with no gene match: 8. The CDR3 length is 16 residues.

This clonotype was seen ten or more times. The V gene is TRBV5-6, the J gene TRBJ2-1; D possibly corresponds to TRBD2 (6 bases). Germline values: CDR1 SGHDT, CDR2 YYEEEE. The CDR3 spans 15 residues. The V end lost 6 bases, the J end lost 8 bases, and 21 bases lay between the germline ends. The CDR3 spells CASTLFQLLAYEQFF. The DNA of the CDR3 is TGTGCCAGCACCTTATTTCAACTACTAGCCTATGAGCAGTTCTTC.

This clonotype was detected ten times or more. This chain connects TRBV28 to TRBJ1-5; D ambiguous. Germline loops: CDR1 MDHEN, CDR2 SYDVKM. V lost 1 base, J lost 2 bases, and 15 bases lay in between. This CDR3 has 17 amino acids. The CDR3 spells CASSLLGDHRGNQPQHF. CDR3 coding DNA: TGTGCCAGCAGTTTATTGGGCGACCATCGGGGCAATCAGCCCCAGCATTTT. Supplemented by reference TRBV28 and TRBJ1-5, the full variable domain reads DVKVTQSSRYLVKRTGEKVFLECVQDMDHENMFWYRQDPGLGLRLIYFSYDVKMKEKGDIPEGYSVSREKKERFSLILESASTNQTSMYLCASSLLGDHRGNQPQHFGDGTRLSIL.

This clonotype was counted ten times or more. The chain carries TRBV12-3 or TRBV12-4 and TRBJ2-3; 7 nucleotides match TRBD1. V gave up 7 bases and J gave up 2 bases; unmatched junction bases: 6. The CDR3 is made up of 14 amino acids. CDR3 region: CASTTGQSTDTQYF. The CDR3 DNA follows: TGTGCCAGCACCACGGGACAGTCCACAGATACGCAGTATTTT.

This clonotype was seen many times. The chain recombines TRBV7-6 with TRBJ1-4; no firm D call. The CDR3 is 14 residues long. The germline CDR1 and CDR2 sequences are SGHVS and FNYEAQ. V lost 1 base to trimming and J lost 8 bases, with 11 bases between them. The CDR3 DNA reads TGTGCCAGCAGCTTAGGAGGTGGGCTGGAAAAACTGTTTTTT. This sequence encodes CASSLGGGLEKLFF.

There are many counts of this clonotype. The chain employs TRBV7-2 and TRBJ1-3; perhaps TRBD1 as D (5 bases). Trimming shortened V by 10 bases and J by 7 bases, and 20 bases separated the two germline ends. Germline-derived CDR1 and CDR2 are SGHTA and FQGNSA. This CDR3 is 14 amino acids long. CDR3 in DNA: TGTGCCACCCGTCTTGGGGGAAATTACAACACCATATATTTT. Translated: CATRLGGNYNTIYF.

This chain uses TRBV28 with TRBJ2-3, with TRBD2 matching 10 bases. The CDR3 sequence is 15 residues long. The V gene end was trimmed by 3 bases and the J gene end by 5 bases; junction bases not matched to a gene: 5. Germline CDR1 MDHEN, CDR2 SYDVKM. The CDR3 DNA reads as TGTGCCAGCAGTTTCGAGCGGGGGGGCCTAGATACGCAGTATTTT. Translated: CASSFERGGLDTQYF.

This clonotype has ten or more counts. The CDR3 nucleotides read TGTGCCAGTAGTATACAAGCAGGATCCTACAATGAGCAGTTCTTC. Protein product: CASSIQAGSYNEQFF. This chain connects TRBV19 to TRBJ2-1; D uncertain. From germline, CDR1 is LNHDA and CDR2 SQIVND (reference sequence). The length of the CDR3 is 15 residues. V was clipped by 2 bases and J by 1 base, with 9 bases between them.

Only a few counts were recorded for this clonotype. V and J are TRBV28 and TRBJ1-1; no clear D. Per the germline V gene, CDR1 is MDHEN and CDR2 is SYDVKM. This CDR3 has 9 residues. This CDR3 is CERPSEAFF. The CDR3 coding sequence is TGTGAAAGGCCTTCTGAAGCTTTCTTT.

This clonotype was seen many times. This rearrangement joins TRBV7-9 to TRBJ1-2, with a tentative D call TRBD1 (5 bases). The CDR3 is 14 amino acids. V dropped 1 base and J dropped 8 bases, with 14 bases sitting between them. Germline CDR1 and CDR2: SEHNR and FQNEAQ (reference sequence). The CDR3 region is CASSLEGLTLGYTF. The CDR3 DNA follows: TGTGCCAGCAGCTTAGAGGGACTGACTTTGGGCTACACCTTC.

This clonotype was detected many times. This chain connects TRBV5-4 to TRBJ2-3, with TRBD1 matching 10 bases. The CDR3 is 17 residues long. Germline V lookup: CDR1 SGHNT, CDR2 YYREEE (reference sequence). V shed 8 bases, J shed 0 bases, and the junction held 12 bases outside the gene matches. DNA of the CDR3: TGTGCCAGTGGCGGGGGACAGGGGCGAACTAGCACAGATACGCAGTATTTT. Translated: CASGGGQGRTSTDTQYF.

Many counts were recorded for this clonotype. The chain recombines TRBV19 with TRBJ2-1, with 9 positions matching TRBD2. The CDR3 is 15 amino acids. Germline CDR1 is LNHDA and CDR2 is SQIVND (reference sequence). Trimming removed 7 bases from V and 0 bases from J; junction bases left unmatched: 4. Here the CDR3 reads CASKSSGVSYNEQFF. The CDR3 DNA reads TGTGCCAGTAAATCTAGCGGGGTCTCCTACAATGAGCAGTTCTTC.

This clonotype was seen a handful of times. The CDR3 loop reads CASSLGGGQGDTQYF. The CDR3 nucleotides read TGTGCCAGCAGCTTAGGGGGGGGGCAAGGAGATACGCAGTATTTT. The chain recombines TRBV7-2 with TRBJ2-3, with D perhaps matching TRBD2 (7 bases). Between the trimmed V and J ends, which lost 1 base and 5 bases, there was a span of 13 bases. Germline values: CDR1 SGHTA, CDR2 FQGNSA. This CDR3 comprises 15 residues.

This clonotype was recorded at least ten times. The gene calls are TRBV5-4 and TRBJ2-7; 8 positions match TRBD1. Trimming removed 4 bases from V and 0 bases from J; junction bases left unmatched: 6. Germline assignment: CDR1 SGHNT and CDR2 YYREEE (reference sequence). The CDR3 length is 15 residues. CDR3 bases: TGTGCCAGCAGCCCCCGGACAGGGTTCTCCTACGAGCAGTACTTC. Translation gives CASSPRTGFSYEQYF.

The chain has TRBV29-1 and TRBJ1-1; TRBD1 is a possible D gene (5 bases). This CDR3 spans 14 amino acids. Trimming left V 4 bases short and J 1 base short, with 13 bases between. CDR1 is SQVTM, CDR2 ANQGSEA, per germline. The CDR3 DNA is TGCAGCGTTGTTGTCAGAGGGACGAACACTGAAGCTTTCTTT. It specifies CSVVVRGTNTEAFF.

This clonotype was detected many times. J is TRBJ2-5 and V is TRBV10-3; 7 bases are a match to TRBD2. V gave up 7 bases and J gave up 0 bases; unmatched junction bases: 2. Germline V lookup: CDR1 ENHRY, CDR2 SYGVKD. The CDR3 length is 13 residues. DNA for the CDR3: TGTGCCATCAAGGCGGGGGACCAAGAGACCCAGTACTTC. It is translated as CAIKAGDQETQYF.

CDR3 nucleotide sequence: TGCGCCAGCAGGCCCTCGACGGGCCGAAGCACAGATACGCAGTATTTT. It specifies CASRPSTGRSTDTQYF. The chain combines TRBV5-1 with TRBJ2-3; D is unclear. CDR3 length: 16 residues. Trimming shortened V by 5 bases and J by 0 bases, and 16 bases separated the two germline ends. The germline V gene encodes CDR1 SGHRS and CDR2 YFSETQ.

This clonotype was counted ten times or more. The rearrangement uses TRBV7-9 and TRBJ2-5; no definite D call. Germline V gives CDR1 SEHNR, CDR2 FQNEAQ (reference sequence). Trimming removed 3 bases from V and 2 bases from J, with 13 bases in between. The CDR3 consists of 15 residues. Here the CDR3 reads CASSFVGYTQETQYF. CDR3 coding DNA: TGTGCCAGCAGCTTTGTGGGTTATACTCAAGAGACCCAGTACTTC.

There are many counts of this clonotype. The chain has TRBV10-2 and TRBJ2-5; tentatively, D is TRBD1 (6 bases). The V gene lost 5 bases and the J gene lost 5 bases, with 21 bases spanning the gap. Germline CDR1 WSHSY, CDR2 SAAADI. This CDR3 contains 16 residues. CDR3 amino acids: CASSTGLGDGMETQYF. In nucleotides, the CDR3 is TGCGCCAGCAGTACAGGGCTTGGCGATGGGATGGAGACCCAGTACTTC.

This clonotype was counted a few times. The V and J genes are TRBV18 and TRBJ1-1; 9 bases match TRBD1. The germline CDR1 and CDR2 sequences are KGHSH and LQKENI. With V trimmed by 2 bases and J by 5 bases, 3 bases remained unmatched. This CDR3 region has 14 residues. This CDR3 reads CASSPKGQGTEAFF. In DNA, the CDR3 is TGTGCCAGCTCACCAAAGGGACAGGGAACTGAAGCTTTCTTT.

This clonotype was seen many times. The V call is TRBV15, the J call TRBJ2-3; the D gene could be TRBD1 or TRBD2 (6 bases each). This CDR3 contains 15 residues. Trimming cost V 6 bases and J 3 bases, with 16 bases left between them. Germline-derived CDR1 and CDR2 are LNHNV and YYDKDF (reference sequence). CDR3 sequence reads: CATRKRGARTDTQYF. DNA of the CDR3: TGTGCCACCAGAAAAAGGGGGGCTCGAACAGATACGCAGTATTTT.

This clonotype was counted many times. V usage is TRBV5-1 and J usage is TRBJ2-2; D perhaps matches TRBD2 (7 bases). This CDR3 is built from 18 residues. With 4 bases removed from V and 6 bases from J, the gap between germline ends came to 25 bases. The V gene's germline CDR1 is SGHRS and CDR2 YFSETQ. CDR3 protein: CASSPLGGANGGAGELFF. CDR3 sequence (DNA): TGCGCCAGCAGCCCCTTAGGGGGGGCCAACGGAGGGGCCGGGGAGCTGTTTTTT.

CDR3 loop: CSARDSLAGGNEQFF. In DNA form, the CDR3 reads TGCAGTGCTAGAGATTCACTAGCGGGGGGCAATGAGCAGTTCTTC. The chain uses TRBV20-1 and TRBJ2-1; TRBD2 matches 12 bases. Germline V lookup: CDR1 DFQATT, CDR2 SNEGSKA (reference sequence). CDR3 size: 15 residues. The ends lost 0 bases at V and 6 bases at J; junction bases unmatched: 3.